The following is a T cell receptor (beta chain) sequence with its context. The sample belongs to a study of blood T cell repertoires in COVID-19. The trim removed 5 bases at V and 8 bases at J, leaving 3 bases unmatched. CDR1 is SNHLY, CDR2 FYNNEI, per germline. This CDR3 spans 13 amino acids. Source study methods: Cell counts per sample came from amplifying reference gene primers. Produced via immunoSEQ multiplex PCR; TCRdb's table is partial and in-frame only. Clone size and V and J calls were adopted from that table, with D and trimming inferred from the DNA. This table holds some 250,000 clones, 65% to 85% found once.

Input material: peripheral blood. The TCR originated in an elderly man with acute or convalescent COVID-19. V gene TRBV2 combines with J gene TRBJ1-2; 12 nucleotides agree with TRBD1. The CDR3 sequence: CASSTGTGGGYTF. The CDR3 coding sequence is TGTGCCAGCAGTACCGGGACAGGGGGCGGCTACACCTTC.